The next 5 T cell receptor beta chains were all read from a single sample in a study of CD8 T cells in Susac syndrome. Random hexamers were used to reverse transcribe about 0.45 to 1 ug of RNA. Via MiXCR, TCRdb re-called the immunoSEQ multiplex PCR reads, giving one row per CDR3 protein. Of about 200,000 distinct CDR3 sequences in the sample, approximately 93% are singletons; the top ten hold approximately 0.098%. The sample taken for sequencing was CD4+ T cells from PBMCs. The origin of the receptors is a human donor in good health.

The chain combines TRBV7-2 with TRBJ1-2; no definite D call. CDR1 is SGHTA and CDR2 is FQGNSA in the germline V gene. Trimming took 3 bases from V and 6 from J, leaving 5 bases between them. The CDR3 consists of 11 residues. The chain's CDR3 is CASSFDNGYTF. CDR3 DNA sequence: TGTGCCAGCAGCTTTGACAATGGCTACACCTTC.

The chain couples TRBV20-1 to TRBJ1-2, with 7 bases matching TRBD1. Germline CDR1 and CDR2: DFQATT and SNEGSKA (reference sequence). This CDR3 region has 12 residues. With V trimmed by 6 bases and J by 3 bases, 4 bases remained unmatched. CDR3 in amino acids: CSARDSHYGYTF. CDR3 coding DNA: TGCAGTGCCCGGGACAGCCACTATGGCTACACCTTC.

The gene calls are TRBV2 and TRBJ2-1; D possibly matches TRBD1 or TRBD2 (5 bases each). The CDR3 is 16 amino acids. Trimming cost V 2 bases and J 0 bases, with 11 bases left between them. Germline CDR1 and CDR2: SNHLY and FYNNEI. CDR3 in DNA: TGTGCCAGCAGTGAACGAGGGGTCAGCTCCTACAATGAGCAGTTCTTC. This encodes CASSERGVSSYNEQFF.

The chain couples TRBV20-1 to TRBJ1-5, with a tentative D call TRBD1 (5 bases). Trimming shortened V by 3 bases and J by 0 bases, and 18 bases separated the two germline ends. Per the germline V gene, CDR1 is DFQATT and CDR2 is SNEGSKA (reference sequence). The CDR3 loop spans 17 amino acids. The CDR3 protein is CSAREGPGEFSNQPQHF. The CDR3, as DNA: TGCAGTGCTAGGGAGGGGCCAGGTGAATTTAGCAATCAGCCCCAGCATTTT.

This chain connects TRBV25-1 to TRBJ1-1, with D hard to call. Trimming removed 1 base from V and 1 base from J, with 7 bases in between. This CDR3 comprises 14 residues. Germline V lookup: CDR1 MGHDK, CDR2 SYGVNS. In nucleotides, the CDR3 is TGTGCCAGCAGTGAATGGACGGAGAACACTGAAGCTTTCTTT. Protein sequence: CASSEWTENTEAFF.